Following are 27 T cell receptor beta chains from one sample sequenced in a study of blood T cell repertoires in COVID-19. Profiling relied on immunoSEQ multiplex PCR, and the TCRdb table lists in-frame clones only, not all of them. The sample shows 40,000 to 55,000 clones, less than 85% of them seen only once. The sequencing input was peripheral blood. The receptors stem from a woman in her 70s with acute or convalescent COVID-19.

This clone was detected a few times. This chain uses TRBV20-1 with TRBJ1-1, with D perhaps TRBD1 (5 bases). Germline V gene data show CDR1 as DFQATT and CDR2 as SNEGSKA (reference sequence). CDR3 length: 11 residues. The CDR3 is CRAGGNTEAFF. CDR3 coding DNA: TGCAGGGCGGGGGGGAACACTGAAGCTTTCTTT.

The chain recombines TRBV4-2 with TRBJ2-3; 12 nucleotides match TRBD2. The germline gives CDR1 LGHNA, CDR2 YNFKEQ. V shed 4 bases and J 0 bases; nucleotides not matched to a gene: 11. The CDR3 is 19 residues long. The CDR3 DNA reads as TGTGCCAGCAGCCGCCCGCCGGCTAGCGGGAGGGCTAGCACAGATACGCAGTATTTT. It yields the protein CASSRPPASGRASTDTQYF.

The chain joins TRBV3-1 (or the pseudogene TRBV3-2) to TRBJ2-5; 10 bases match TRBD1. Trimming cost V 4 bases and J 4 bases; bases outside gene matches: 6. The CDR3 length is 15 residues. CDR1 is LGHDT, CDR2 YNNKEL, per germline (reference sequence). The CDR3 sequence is CASSLDRGRGETQYF. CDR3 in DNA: TGTGCCAGCAGCCTCGACAGGGGGCGCGGAGAGACCCAGTACTTC.

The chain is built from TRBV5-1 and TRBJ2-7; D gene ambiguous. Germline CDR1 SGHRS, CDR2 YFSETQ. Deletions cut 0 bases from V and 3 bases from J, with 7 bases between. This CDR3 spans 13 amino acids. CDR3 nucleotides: TGCGCCAGCAGCTTGGGGCAGGTCTACGAGCAGTACTTC. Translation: CASSLGQVYEQYF.

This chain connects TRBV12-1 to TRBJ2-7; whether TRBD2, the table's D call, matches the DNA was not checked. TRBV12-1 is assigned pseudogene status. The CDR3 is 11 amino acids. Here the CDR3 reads CASRYSREQYF. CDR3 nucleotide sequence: TGTGCCAGCAGATACTCTCGCGAGCAGTACTTC.

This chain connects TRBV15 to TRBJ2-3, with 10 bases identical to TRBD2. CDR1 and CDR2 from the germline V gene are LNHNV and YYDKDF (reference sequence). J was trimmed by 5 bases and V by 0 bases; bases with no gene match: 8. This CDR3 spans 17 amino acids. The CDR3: CATSRDTTAGGVDTQYF. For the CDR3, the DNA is TGTGCCACCAGCAGAGACACTACAGCGGGAGGGGTAGATACGCAGTATTTT.

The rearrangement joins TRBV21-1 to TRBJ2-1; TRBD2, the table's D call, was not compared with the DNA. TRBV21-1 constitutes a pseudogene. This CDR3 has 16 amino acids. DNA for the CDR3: TGTGCCAGCAGCAAGGGGACTCTACGACCGAACAATGAGCAGTTCTTC. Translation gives CASSKGTLRPNNEQFF.

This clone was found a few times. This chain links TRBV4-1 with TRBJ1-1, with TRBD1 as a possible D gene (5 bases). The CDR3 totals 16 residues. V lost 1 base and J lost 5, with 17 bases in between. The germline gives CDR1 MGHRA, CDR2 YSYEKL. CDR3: CASSQVAQGLETEAFF. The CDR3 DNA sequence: TGCGCCAGCAGCCAAGTCGCCCAGGGATTGGAGACTGAAGCTTTCTTT.

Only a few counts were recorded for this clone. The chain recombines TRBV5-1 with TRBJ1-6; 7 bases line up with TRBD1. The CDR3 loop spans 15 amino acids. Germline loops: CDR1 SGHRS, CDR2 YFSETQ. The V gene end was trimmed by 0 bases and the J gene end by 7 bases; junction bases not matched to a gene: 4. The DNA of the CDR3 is TGCGCCAGCAGCTTGGGACAGGGTCAAAATTCACCCCTCCACTTT. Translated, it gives CASSLGQGQNSPLHF.

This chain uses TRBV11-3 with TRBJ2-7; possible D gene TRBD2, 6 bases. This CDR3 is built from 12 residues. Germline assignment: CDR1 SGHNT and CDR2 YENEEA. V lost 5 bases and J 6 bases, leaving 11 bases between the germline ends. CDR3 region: CASSPGTGEQYF. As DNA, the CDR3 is TGTGCCAGCAGCCCAGGGACTGGCGAGCAGTACTTC. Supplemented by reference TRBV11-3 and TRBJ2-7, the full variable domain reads EAGVVQSPRYKIIEKKQPVAFWCNPISGHNTLYWYLQNLGQGPELLIRYENEEAVDDSQLPKDRFSAERLKGVDSTLKIQPAELGDSAVYLCASSPGTGEQYFGPGTRLTVT.

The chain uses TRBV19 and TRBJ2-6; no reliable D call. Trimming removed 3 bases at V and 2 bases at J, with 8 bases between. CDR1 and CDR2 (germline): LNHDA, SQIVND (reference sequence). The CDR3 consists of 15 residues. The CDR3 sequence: CASSMIRAGANVLTF. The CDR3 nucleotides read TGTGCCAGTAGTATGATCCGGGCTGGGGCCAACGTCCTGACTTTC.

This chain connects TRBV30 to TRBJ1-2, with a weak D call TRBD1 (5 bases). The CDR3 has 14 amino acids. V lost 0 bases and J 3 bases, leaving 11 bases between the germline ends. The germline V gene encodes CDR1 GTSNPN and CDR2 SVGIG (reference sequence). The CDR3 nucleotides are TGTGCCTGGAGTGTACGCAGGGCGGACTATGGCTACACCTTC. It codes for CAWSVRRADYGYTF.

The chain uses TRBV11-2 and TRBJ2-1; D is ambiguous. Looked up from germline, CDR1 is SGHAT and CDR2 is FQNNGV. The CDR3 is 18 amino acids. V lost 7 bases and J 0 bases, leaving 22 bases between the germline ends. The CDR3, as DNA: TGTGCCAGCACCCTACTGGCGAGCGCCCTAAGCTCCTACAATGAGCAGTTCTTC. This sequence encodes CASTLLASALSSYNEQFF.

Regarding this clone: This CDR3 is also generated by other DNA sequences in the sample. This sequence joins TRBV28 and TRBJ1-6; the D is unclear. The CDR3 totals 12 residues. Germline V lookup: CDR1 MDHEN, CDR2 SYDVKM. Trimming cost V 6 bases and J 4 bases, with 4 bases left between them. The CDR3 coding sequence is TGTGCCAGCAGCCTGTATAATTCACCCCTCCACTTT. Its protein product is CASSLYNSPLHF.

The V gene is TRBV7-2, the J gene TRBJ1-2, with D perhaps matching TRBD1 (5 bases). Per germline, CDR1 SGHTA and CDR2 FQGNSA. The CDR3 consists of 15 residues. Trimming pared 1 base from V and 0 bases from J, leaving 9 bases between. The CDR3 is CASSLDGGSNYGYTF. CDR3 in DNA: TGTGCCAGCAGCTTAGATGGGGGGTCTAACTATGGCTACACCTTC.

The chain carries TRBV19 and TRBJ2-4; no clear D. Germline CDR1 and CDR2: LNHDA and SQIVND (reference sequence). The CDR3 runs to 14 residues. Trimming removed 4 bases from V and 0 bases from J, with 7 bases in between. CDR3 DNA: TGTGCCAGTAGTACCCAGGAAGCCAAAAACATTCAGTACTTC. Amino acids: CASSTQEAKNIQYF.

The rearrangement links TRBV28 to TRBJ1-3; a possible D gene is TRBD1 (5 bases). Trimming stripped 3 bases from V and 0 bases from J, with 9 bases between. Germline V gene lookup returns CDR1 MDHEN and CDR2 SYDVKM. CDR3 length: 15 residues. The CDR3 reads CASSFDSYSGNTIYF. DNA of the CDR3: TGTGCCAGCAGTTTCGACAGCTACTCTGGAAACACCATATATTTT.

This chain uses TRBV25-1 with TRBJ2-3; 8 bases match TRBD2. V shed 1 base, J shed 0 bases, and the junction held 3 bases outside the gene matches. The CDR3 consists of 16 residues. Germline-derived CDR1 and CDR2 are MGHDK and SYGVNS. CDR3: CASSESGRVSTDTQYF. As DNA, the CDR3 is TGTGCCAGCAGTGAATCCGGGAGGGTTAGCACAGATACGCAGTATTTT.

The CDR3 DNA reads TGTGCCAGCAGTGACACAGGAACCAGGTCCTCACCCCTCCACTTT. Protein product: CASSDTGTRSSPLHF. The chain couples TRBV6-4 to TRBJ1-6, with D possibly being TRBD1 (5 bases). This CDR3 spans 15 amino acids. Germline V CDR1 and CDR2: MRHNA, SNTAGT. Trimming left V 2 bases short and J 10 bases short, with 15 bases between.

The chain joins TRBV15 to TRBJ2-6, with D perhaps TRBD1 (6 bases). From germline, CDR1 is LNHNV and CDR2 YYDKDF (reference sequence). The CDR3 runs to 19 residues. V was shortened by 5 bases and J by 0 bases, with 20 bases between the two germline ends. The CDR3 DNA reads TGTGCCACCAGCCTGACAGCAGGGACAATAAGCTCTGGGGCCAACGTCCTGACTTTC. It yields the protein CATSLTAGTISSGANVLTF.

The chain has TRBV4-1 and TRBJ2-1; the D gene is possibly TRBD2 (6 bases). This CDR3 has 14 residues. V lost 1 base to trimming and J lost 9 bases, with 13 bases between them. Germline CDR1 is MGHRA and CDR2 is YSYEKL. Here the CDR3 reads CASSQVPGDPEQFF. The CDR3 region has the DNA TGCGCCAGCAGCCAAGTTCCGGGGGACCCTGAGCAGTTCTTC.

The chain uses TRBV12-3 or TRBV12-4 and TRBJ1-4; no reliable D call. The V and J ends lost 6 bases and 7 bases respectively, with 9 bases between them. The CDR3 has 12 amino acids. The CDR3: CASSPGFEKLFF. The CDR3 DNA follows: TGTGCCAGCAGCCCAGGATTTGAAAAACTGTTTTTT.

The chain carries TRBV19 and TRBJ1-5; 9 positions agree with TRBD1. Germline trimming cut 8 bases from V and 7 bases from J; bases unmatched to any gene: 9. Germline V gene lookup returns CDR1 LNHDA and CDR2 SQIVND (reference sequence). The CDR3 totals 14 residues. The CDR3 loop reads CASSTGQGWQPQHF. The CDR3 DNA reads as TGTGCCAGTTCAACGGGACAGGGATGGCAGCCCCAGCATTTT.

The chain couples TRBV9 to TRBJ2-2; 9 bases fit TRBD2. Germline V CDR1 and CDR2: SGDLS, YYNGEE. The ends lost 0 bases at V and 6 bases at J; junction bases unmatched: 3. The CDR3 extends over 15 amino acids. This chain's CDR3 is CASSVVAGAPGELFF. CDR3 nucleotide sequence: TGTGCCAGCAGCGTAGTAGCGGGAGCCCCCGGGGAGCTGTTTTTT.

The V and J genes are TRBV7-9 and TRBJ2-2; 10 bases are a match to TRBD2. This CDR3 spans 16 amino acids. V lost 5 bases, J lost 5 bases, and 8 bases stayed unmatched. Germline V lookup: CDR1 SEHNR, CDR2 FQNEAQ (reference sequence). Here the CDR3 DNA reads TGTGCCAGCAGCGCCTCTAGCGGGAGTTTAACCGGGGAGCTGTTTTTT. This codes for CASSASSGSLTGELFF.

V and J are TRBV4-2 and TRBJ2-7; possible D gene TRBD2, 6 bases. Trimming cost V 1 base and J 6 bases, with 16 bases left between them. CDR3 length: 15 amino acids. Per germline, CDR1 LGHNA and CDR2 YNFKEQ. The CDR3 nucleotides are TGTGCCAGCAGCCAAGGGGGTAGGGACTTTCCCGAGCAGTACTTC. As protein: CASSQGGRDFPEQYF.

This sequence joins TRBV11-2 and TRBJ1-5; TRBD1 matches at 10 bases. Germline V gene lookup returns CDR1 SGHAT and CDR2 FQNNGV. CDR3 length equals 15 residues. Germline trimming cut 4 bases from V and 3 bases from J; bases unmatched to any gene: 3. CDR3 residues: CASSYGTGVNQPQHF. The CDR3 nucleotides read TGTGCCAGCAGCTACGGGACAGGGGTCAATCAGCCCCAGCATTTT.